This T cell receptor beta chain was captured by sequencing in a study of blood T cell repertoires in COVID-19. The CDR3 is 13 residues long. Looked up from germline, CDR1 is SGHRS and CDR2 is YFSETQ. The V gene end was trimmed by 4 bases and the J gene end by 4 bases; junction bases not matched to a gene: 4. There are a few counts of this clone. The data were produced by immunoSEQ multiplex PCR, yet TCRdb's version contains in-frame clones alone and is incomplete. The data show roughly 290,000 clones, 90% seen once. Sequenced material: peripheral blood. V usage is TRBV5-1 and J usage is TRBJ1-2; TRBD1 matches at 7 bases. This TCR came from a woman aged 25 to 39 with COVID-19, enrolled during active disease. The CDR3: CASSADRTYGYTF. The CDR3 bases are TGCGCCAGCAGCGCGGACAGGACCTATGGCTACACCTTC.